Listed here is a single T cell receptor (beta chain). Its antigen is currently unknown. This sample is drawn from a study of human T cells and chemical hapten exposure. Study observations and caveats: Relative to control repertoires, expanded TCRs gave rise to significantly more large CDR3 similarity clusters.

The time point here: pre-sensitization, week 0. The treatment here: therapeutic diphenylcyclopropenone sensitization with weekly scalp DPC. The library gave individual cDNA molecules unique molecular identifiers. Per the authors' pipeline: Counts of TCRs in each sample centred on a median of about 96,000 and extended from around 25,000 to 690,000. From the RACE reads, TCRdb called clonotypes with MiXCR, one entry per CDR3 protein. The V and J calls shown here were made by TCRdb, not taken from the authors' results. This table has about 80,000 distinct CDR3 sequences, 14% appearing once. CDR1 and CDR2 (germline): SEHNR, FQNEAQ (reference sequence). Trimming left V 2 bases short and J 1 base short, with 5 bases between. CDR3 size: 13 residues.

The sequence was obtained from a woman between 45 and 65 years old with alopecia areata. Some clones in this sample may be carry-over from other donors' samples. The chain has TRBV7-9 and TRBJ1-1; D is ambiguous. This specimen consisted of whole blood, obtained in connection with sensitization to the hapten diphenylcyclopropenone (DPC). The CDR3: CASSLTSNTEAFF. The DNA for the CDR3 is TGTGCCAGCAGCTTAACCTCGAACACTGAAGCTTTCTTT.